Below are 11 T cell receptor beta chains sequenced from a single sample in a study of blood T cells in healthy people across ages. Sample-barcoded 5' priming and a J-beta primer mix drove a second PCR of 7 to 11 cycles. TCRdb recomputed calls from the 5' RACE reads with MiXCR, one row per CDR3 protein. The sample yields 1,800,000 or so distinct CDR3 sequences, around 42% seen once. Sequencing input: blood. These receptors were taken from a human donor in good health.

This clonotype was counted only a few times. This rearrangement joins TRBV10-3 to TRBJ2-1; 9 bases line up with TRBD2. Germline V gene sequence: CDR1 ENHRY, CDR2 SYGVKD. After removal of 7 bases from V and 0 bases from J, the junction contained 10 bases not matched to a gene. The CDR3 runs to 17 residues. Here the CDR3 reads CAITRSGSQSSYNEQFF. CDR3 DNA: TGTGCCATCACCCGTAGCGGGAGCCAGAGCTCCTACAATGAGCAGTTCTTC.

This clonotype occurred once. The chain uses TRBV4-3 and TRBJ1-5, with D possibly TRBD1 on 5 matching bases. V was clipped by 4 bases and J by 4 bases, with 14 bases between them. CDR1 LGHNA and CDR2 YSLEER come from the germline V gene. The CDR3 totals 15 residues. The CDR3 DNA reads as TGCGCCAGCAGCCGTATATTACAGGCAAATCAGCCCCAGCATTTT. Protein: CASSRILQANQPQHF.

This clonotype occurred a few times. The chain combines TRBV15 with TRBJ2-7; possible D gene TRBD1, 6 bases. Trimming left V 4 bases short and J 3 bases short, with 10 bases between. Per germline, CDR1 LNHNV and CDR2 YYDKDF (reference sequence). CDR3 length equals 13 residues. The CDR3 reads CATSKDSCYEQYF. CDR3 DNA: TGTGCCACCAGCAAGGACAGCTGCTACGAGCAGTACTTC.

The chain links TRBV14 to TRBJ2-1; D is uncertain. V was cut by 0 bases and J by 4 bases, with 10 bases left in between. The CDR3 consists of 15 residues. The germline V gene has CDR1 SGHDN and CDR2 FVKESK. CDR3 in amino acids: CASSQDIGRYNEQFF. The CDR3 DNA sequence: TGTGCCAGCAGCCAAGATATCGGCAGATACAATGAGCAGTTCTTC.

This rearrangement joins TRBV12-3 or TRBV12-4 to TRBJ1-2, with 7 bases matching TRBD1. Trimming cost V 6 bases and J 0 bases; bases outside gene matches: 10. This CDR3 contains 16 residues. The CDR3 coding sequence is TGTGCCAGCAGCTACGGGACAGCCAGACCTAACTATGGCTACACCTTC. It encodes CASSYGTARPNYGYTF.

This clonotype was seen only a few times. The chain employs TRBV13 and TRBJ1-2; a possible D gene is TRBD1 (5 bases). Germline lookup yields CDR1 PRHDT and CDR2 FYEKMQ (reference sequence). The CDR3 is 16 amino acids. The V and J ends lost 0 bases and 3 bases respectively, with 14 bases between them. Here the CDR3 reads CASSLGRQGGDYGYTF. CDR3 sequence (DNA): TGTGCCAGCAGCTTAGGCCGGCAGGGTGGCGACTATGGCTACACCTTC. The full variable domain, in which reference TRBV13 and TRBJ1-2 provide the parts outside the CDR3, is AAGVIQSPRHLIKEKRETATLKCYPIPRHDTVYWYQQGPGQDPQFLISFYEKMQSDKGSIPDRFSAQQFSDYHSELNMSSLELGDSALYFCASSLGRQGGDYGYTFGSGTRLTVV.

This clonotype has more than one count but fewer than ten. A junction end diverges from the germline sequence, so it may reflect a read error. The CDR3 loop is CASSLDSNYDYTF. The CDR3 DNA is TGTGCCAGCAGTTTGGACAGTAACTATGACTACACCTTC. V usage is TRBV6-6 and J usage is TRBJ1-2; D may be TRBD1 (6 bases). The CDR3 loop spans 13 amino acids. The germline V gene encodes CDR1 MNHNY and CDR2 SVGAGI (reference sequence).

The CDR3 DNA is TGTGCCAGCAGTTTATGGCTAGCGGGGGGCTCGAACACCGGGGAGCTGTTTTTT. As protein: CASSLWLAGGSNTGELFF. The gene calls are TRBV12-3 or TRBV12-4 and TRBJ2-2; 11 nucleotides agree with TRBD2. Trimming cost V 2 bases and J 0 bases; bases outside gene matches: 5. The CDR3 runs to 18 residues.

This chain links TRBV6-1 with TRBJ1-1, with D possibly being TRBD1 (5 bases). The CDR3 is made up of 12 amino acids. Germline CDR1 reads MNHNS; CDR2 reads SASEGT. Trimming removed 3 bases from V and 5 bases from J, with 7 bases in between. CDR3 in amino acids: CASSDPGTEAFF. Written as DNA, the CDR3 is TGTGCCAGCAGTGATCCAGGGACTGAAGCTTTCTTT.

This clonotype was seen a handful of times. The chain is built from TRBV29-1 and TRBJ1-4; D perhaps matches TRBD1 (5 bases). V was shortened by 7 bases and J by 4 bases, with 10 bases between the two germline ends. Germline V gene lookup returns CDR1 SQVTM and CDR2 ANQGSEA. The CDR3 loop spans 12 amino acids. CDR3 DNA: TGCAGCGCCACGGGGGGTAATGAAAAACTGTTTTTT. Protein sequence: CSATGGNEKLFF.

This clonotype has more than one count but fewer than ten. This CDR3 reads CSARDPRLAGAYTQYF. Here the CDR3 DNA reads TGCAGTGCTAGAGACCCCCGGCTAGCGGGGGCCTATACGCAGTATTTT. V usage is TRBV20-1 and J usage is TRBJ2-3, with TRBD2 matching over 10 bases. This CDR3 has 16 amino acids. The trim removed 0 bases at V and 7 bases at J, leaving 10 bases unmatched. Germline lookup yields CDR1 DFQATT and CDR2 SNEGSKA (reference sequence).